The rows below give T cell receptor beta chains drawn from one sample of a study of shared T cell receptors in the human thymus. The protocol was immunoSEQ multiplex PCR, while the TCRdb copy is restricted to in-frame clones and leaves out a portion. This table holds some 640,000 clones, around 87% found once. This sample was also put to use in a study of human thymus T cells.

Sequenced material: thymocytes. Receptor source: a boy under two years old with a congenital heart defect. CDR3s leave out the opening cysteine and the closing phenylalanine or tryptophan.

TRBJ2-7	TRBV4-2	ASSQVSAQGQTYEQY
TRBJ2-3	TRBV5-8	ASSLEFYKGLSSNTQY
TRBJ2-7	TRBV28	ASKRSPTDEQY
TRBJ2-5	TRBV11-2	ASSQPRPRQKKETQY
TRBJ2-3	TRBV6-6	ASSTRLAGPTDTQY
TRBJ2-1	TRBV27	ASSLIGGADKF
TRBJ2-7	TRBV2	ASSKPGQKSYEQY
TRBJ1-2	TRBV2	ASSEANSWSDYGYT
TRBJ1-5	TRBV2	ASIRDRDNQPQH
TRBJ2-3	TRBV27	ASSQRAGSTDTQY
TRBJ1-3	TRBV7-6	ASSLGPLGGNTIY
TRBJ1-1	TRBV5-1	ASSFDGERTEAF
TRBJ1-1	TRBV28	ASSLGQSNTEAF
TRBJ1-2	TRBV4-3	ASSQGRSGDYGYT
TRBJ2-7	TRBV19	ASSRGQASYEQY
TRBJ2-7	TRBV5-1	ASSFPGEPYEQY
TRBJ2-3	TRBV6-5	ASSRQGDTQY
TRBJ1-2	TRBV30	ACTQEPYNYGYT
TRBJ1-5	TRBV19	ASRARDRGWSNQPQH
TRBJ1-5	TRBV15	ATSRDDVGQPQH
TRBJ2-1	TRBV10-2	ASSPHRTRNEQF
TRBJ2-7	TRBV11-2	ASSYPSSGGDEQY
TRBJ2-1	TRBV15	ATSRDLALDNEQF
TRBJ1-2	TRBV29-1	SVDRQGYGYT
TRBJ2-2	TRBV5-1	ASSTGTANTGELF
TRBJ2-1	TRBV15	ATSQSFYRGEQF
TRBJ2-1	TRBV10-3	AIRGTNEQF
TRBJ1-5	TRBV5-1	ASNAGPNQPQH
TRBJ1-2	TRBV7-6	ASSSGHFRGIYGYT
TRBJ1-2	TRBV6-1	ASNSWEGTGAGYT
TRBJ2-2	TRBV4-3	ASSQGAPRLERSGELF
TRBJ1-5	TRBV4-2	ASSPQGWGNQPQH